This T cell receptor beta chain comes out of a study of radiotherapy plus CTLA-4 blockade in lung cancer. About the research overall: Objective responses occurred in 18% of patients; around 28% had disease control.

The protocol was immunoSEQ multiplex PCR, while the TCRdb copy is restricted to in-frame clones and leaves out a portion. The sample yields more than 9,500 clones, about 86% seen once. Patients with chemo-refractory metastatic non-small-cell lung cancer received focal radiation plus CTLA-4 blockade with ipilimumab. Trimming took 0 bases from V and 6 from J, leaving 16 bases between them. The CDR3 has 15 amino acids. CDR1 SGHKS and CDR2 YYEKEE come from the germline V gene (reference sequence). This TCR derives from a human donor with non-small cell lung cancer that progressed on radiotherapy plus ipilimumab. The source material was peripheral blood, sampled from a patient treated with radiotherapy plus ipilimumab. V gene TRBV5-5 combines with J gene TRBJ2-7; tentative D call: TRBD1 (5 bases). The CDR3 spells CASSLVVRGVGEQYF. CDR3 DNA: TGTGCCAGCAGCTTGGTAGTAAGGGGTGTGGGCGAGCAGTACTTC.